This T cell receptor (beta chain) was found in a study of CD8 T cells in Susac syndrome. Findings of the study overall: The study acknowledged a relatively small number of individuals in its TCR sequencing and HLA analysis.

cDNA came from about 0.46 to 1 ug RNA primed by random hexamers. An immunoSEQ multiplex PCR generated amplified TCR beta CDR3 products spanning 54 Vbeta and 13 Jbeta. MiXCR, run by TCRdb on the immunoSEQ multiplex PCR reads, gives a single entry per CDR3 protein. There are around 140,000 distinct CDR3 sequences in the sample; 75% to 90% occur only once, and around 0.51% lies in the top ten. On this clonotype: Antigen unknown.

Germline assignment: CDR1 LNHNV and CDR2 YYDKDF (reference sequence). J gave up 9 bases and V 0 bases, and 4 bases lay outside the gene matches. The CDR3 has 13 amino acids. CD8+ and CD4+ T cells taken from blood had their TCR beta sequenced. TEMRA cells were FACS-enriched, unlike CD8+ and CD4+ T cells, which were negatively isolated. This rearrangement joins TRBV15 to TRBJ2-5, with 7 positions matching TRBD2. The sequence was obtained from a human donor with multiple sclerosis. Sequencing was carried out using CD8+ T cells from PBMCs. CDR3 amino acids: CATSRDRGEPQYF. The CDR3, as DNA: TGTGCCACCAGCAGAGATCGGGGGGAGCCCCAGTACTTC.